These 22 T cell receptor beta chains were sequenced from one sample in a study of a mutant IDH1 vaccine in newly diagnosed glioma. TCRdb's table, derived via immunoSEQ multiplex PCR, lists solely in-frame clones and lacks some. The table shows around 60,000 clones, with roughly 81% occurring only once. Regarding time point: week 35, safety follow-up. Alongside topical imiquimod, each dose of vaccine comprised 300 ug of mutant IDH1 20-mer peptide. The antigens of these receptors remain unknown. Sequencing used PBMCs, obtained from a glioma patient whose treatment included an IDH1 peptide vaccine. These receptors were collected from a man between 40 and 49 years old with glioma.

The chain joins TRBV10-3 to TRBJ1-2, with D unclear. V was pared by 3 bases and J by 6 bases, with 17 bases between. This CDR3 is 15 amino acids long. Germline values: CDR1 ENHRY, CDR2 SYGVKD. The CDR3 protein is CAISERESGPHGYTF. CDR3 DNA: TGTGCCATCAGTGAAAGGGAAAGTGGTCCGCATGGCTACACCTTC.

CDR3 sequence: CASSHRTGVGSYEQYF. Written as DNA, the CDR3 is TGTGCCAGCAGCCACAGAACAGGGGTCGGATCCTACGAGCAGTACTTC. This chain joins TRBV7-9 and TRBJ2-7; 7 bases line up with TRBD1. The CDR3 has 16 amino acids. Germline CDR1 is SEHNR and CDR2 is FQNEAQ (reference sequence). Germline trimming cut 5 bases from V and 1 base from J; bases unmatched to any gene: 11.

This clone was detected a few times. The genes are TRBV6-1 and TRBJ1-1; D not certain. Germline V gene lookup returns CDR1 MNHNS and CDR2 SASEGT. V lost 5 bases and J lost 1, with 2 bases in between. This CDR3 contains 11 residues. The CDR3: CASSTNTEAFF. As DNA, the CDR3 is TGTGCCAGCAGTACGAACACTGAAGCTTTCTTT.

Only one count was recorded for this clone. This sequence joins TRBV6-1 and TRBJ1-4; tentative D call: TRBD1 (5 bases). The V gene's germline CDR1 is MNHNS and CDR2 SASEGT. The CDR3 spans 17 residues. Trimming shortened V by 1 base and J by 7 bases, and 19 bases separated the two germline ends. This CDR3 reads CASSEDPPGTDLEKLFF. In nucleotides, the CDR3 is TGTGCCAGCAGTGAAGACCCGCCCGGGACGGACCTTGAAAAACTGTTTTTT.

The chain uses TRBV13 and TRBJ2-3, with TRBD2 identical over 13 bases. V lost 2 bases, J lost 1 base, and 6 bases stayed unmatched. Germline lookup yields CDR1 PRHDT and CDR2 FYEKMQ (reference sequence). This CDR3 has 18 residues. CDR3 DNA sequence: TGTGCCAGCAGCTTAAGAGGACTAGCGGGGGTTGGCACAGATACGCAGTATTTT. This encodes CASSLRGLAGVGTDTQYF.

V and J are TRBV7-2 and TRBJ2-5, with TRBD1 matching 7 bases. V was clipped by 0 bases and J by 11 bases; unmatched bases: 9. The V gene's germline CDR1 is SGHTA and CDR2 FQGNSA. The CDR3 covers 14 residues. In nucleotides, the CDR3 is TGTGCCAGCAGCTTAGCACAGGGGCTATTTGAGCAGTACTTC. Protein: CASSLAQGLFEQYF. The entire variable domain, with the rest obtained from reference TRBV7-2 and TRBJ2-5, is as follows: GAGVSQSPSNKVTEKGKDVELRCDPISGHTALYWYRQSLGQGLEFLIYFQGNSAPDKSGLPSDRFSAERTGGSVSTLTIQRTQQEDSAVYLCASSLAQGLFEQYFGPGTRLLVL.

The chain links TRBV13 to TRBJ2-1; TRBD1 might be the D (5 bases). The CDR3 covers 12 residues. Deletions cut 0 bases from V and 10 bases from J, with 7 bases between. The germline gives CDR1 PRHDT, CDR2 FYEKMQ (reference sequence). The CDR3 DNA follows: TGTGCCAGCAGCTTAGGCAGGGCAGAGCAGTTCTTC. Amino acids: CASSLGRAEQFF.

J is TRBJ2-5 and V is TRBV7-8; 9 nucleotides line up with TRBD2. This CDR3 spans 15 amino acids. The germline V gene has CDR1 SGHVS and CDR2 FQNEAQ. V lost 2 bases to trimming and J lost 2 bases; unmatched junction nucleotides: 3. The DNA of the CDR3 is TGTGCCAGCAGCTTATGGCGGGAGGGGCAAGAGACCCAGTACTTC. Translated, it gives CASSLWREGQETQYF.

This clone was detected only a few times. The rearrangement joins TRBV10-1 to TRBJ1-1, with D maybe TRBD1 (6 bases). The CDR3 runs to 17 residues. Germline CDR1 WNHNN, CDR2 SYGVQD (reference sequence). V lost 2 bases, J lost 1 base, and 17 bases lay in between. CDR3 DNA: TGCGCCAGCAGTGAGAGGGGGGACTGGACAGCGAACACTGAAGCTTTCTTT. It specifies CASSERGDWTANTEAFF.

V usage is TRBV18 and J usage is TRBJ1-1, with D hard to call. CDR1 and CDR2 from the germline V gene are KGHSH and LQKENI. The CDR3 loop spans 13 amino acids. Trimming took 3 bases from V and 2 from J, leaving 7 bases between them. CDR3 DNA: TGTGCCAGCTCACCCGCCGGAAACACTGAAGCTTTCTTT. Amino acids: CASSPAGNTEAFF. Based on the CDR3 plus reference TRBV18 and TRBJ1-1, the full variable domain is NAGVMQNPRHLVRRRGQEARLRCSPMKGHSHVYWYRQLPEEGLKFMVYLQKENIIDESGMPKERFSAEFPKEGPSILRIQQVVRGDSAAYFCASSPAGNTEAFFGQGTRLTVV.

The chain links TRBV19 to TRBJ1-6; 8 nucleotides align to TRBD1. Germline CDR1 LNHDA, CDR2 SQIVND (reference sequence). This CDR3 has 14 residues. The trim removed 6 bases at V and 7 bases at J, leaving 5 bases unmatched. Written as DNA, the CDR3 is TGTGCCAGTAGGGACAGGGCGGCAAATTCACCCCTCCACTTT. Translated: CASRDRAANSPLHF.

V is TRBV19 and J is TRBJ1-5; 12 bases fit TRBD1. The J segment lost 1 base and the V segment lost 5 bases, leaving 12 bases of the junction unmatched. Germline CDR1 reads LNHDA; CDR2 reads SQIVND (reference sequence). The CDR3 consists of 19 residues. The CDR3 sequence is CASSVFPGQGAGSNQPQHF. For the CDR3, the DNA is TGTGCCAGTAGTGTGTTCCCGGGACAGGGGGCCGGGAGCAATCAGCCCCAGCATTTT.

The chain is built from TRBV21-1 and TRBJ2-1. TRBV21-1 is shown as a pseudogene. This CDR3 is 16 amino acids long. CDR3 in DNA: TGTGCCAGCAGCAAAGTCGGGGCAGGACTTTACAATGAGCAGTTCTTC. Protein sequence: CASSKVGAGLYNEQFF.

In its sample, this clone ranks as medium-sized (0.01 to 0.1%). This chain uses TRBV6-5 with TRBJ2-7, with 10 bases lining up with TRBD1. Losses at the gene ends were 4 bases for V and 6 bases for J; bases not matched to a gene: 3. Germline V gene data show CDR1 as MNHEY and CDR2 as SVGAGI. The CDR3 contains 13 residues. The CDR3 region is CASSLTGGGEQYF. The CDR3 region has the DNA TGTGCCAGCAGTTTGACAGGGGGCGGCGAGCAGTACTTC.

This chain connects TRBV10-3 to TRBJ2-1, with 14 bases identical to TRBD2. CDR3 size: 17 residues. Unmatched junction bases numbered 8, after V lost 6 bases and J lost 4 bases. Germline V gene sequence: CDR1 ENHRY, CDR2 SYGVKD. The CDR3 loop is CAISPRLAGGEYNEQFF. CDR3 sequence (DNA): TGTGCCATCAGCCCGAGACTAGCGGGAGGGGAATACAATGAGCAGTTCTTC.

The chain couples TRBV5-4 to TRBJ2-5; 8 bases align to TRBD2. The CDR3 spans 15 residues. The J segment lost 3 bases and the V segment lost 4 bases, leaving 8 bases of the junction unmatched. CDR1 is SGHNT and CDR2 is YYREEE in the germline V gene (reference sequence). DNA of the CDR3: TGTGCCAGCAGCCTTTTGACGGGGGGGAAAGAGACCCAGTACTTC. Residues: CASSLLTGGKETQYF.

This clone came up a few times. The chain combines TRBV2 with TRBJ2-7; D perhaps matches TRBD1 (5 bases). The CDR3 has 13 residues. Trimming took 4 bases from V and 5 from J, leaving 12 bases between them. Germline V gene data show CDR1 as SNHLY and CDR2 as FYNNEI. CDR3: CASSVQGFNEQYF. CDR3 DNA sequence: TGTGCCAGCAGTGTTCAGGGTTTCAACGAGCAGTACTTC.

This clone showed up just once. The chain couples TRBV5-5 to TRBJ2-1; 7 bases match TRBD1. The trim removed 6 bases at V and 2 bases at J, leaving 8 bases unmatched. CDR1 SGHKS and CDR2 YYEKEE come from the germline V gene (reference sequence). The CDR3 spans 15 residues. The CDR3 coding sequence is TGTGCCAGCACCCCGCAAGGGACAGCCTACAATGAGCAGTTCTTC. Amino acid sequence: CASTPQGTAYNEQFF.

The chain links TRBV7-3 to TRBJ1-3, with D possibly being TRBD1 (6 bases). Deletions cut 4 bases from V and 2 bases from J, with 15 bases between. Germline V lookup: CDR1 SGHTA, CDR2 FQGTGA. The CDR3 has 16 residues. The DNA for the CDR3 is TGTGCCAGCAGCTCGACAGGTGCCGGCCCTGGAAACACCATATATTTT. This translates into CASSSTGAGPGNTIYF. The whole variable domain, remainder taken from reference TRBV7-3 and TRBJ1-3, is GAGVSQTPSNKVTEKGKYVELRCDPISGHTALYWYRQSLGQGPEFLIYFQGTGAADDSGLPNDRFFAVRPEGSVSTLKIQRTERGDSAVYLCASSSTGAGPGNTIYFGEGSWLTVV.

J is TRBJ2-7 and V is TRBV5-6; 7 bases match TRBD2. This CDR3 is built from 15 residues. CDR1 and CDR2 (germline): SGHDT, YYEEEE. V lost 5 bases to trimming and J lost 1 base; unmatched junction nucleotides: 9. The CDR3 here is CASRPIAGRSYEQYF. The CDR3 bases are TGTGCCAGCAGGCCAATAGCGGGCCGATCCTACGAGCAGTACTTC.

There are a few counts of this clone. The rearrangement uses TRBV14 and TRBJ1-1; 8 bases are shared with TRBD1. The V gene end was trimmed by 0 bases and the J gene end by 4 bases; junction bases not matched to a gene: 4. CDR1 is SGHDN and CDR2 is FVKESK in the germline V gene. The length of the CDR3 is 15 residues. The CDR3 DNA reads TGTGCCAGCAGCCAAGATTCAGGGGGCGTCACTGAAGCTTTCTTT. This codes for CASSQDSGGVTEAFF. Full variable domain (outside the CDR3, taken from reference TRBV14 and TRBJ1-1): EAGVTQFPSHSVIEKGQTVTLRCDPISGHDNLYWYRRVMGKEIKFLLHFVKESKQDESGMPNNRFLAERTGGTYSTLKVQPAELEDSGVYFCASSQDSGGVTEAFFGQGTRLTVV.

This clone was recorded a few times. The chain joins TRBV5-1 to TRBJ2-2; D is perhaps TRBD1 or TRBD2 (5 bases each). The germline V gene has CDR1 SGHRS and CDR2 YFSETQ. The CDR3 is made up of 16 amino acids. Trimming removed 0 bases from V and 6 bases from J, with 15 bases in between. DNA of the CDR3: TGCGCCAGCAGCTTGGAGGGACCCGAACTCTCCGGGGAGCTGTTTTTT. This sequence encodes CASSLEGPELSGELFF.